Listed below are T cell receptor beta chains from one sample, sequenced in a study of blood T cell repertoires in COVID-19. Assay used: immunoSEQ multiplex PCR; TCRdb lists only in-frame clones, some missing. The table includes hundreds of thousands of clones, approximately 85% detected once. Input material: PBMCs or T cells enriched from blood (not recorded which). These receptors originate from a woman in her forties with acute COVID-19. CDR3s include the opening cysteine and the closing phenylalanine or tryptophan. D genes are given only for firm matches. Size is stated for part of the rows, as once, few or many counts, or as a class when the clone is expanded.

d_gene: TRBD1; j_gene: TRBJ1-5; v_gene: TRBV7-6; abundance: NA; CDR3nt: TGTGCCAGCAGCTTACGACCGGGACAGAGCAATCAGCCCCAGCATTTT; CDR3aa: CASSLRPGQSNQPQHF
d_gene: NA; j_gene: TRBJ1-1; v_gene: TRBV30; abundance: NA; CDR3nt: TGTGCCTTAACTAGACAGAACACTGAAGCTTTCTTT; CDR3aa: CALTRQNTEAFF
d_gene: TRBD2; j_gene: TRBJ2-7; v_gene: TRBV30; abundance: once; CDR3nt: TGTGCCTGGAGTGTACCTGGACTAGCGGGGGGGATATCCTACGAGCAGTACTTC; CDR3aa: CAWSVPGLAGGISYEQYF
d_gene: NA; j_gene: TRBJ2-3; v_gene: TRBV18; abundance: NA; CDR3nt: TGTGCCAGCTCACCAGAGGGAGCGCTTCGCACAGATACGCAGTATTTT; CDR3aa: CASSPEGALRTDTQYF
d_gene: TRBD1; j_gene: TRBJ2-1; v_gene: TRBV24-1; abundance: once; CDR3nt: TGTGCCACCAGTGACCTTGGACAGGGGGTGGCCAATGAGCAGTTCTTC; CDR3aa: CATSDLGQGVANEQFF
d_gene: NA; j_gene: TRBJ2-7; v_gene: TRBV7-8; abundance: NA; CDR3nt: TGTGCCAGCAGCTCCAGCTGGGGCGAATCCTACGAGCAGTACTTC; CDR3aa: CASSSSWGESYEQYF
d_gene: TRBD1; j_gene: TRBJ1-1; v_gene: TRBV4-2; abundance: NA; CDR3nt: TGTGCCAGCAGCGTCTCCCCAGGGGGCGCGTCGCCTTTCTTT; CDR3aa: CASSVSPGGASPFF
d_gene: NA; j_gene: TRBJ1-1; v_gene: TRBV24-1; abundance: NA; CDR3nt: TGTGCCACCAGTGATCCGGCGGGGGGTACGAACACTGAAGCTTTCTTT; CDR3aa: CATSDPAGGTNTEAFF
d_gene: NA; j_gene: TRBJ1-1; v_gene: TRBV6-5; abundance: NA; CDR3nt: TGTGCCAGCATTCAATGGGGGGGGATGAACACTGAAGCTTTCTTT; CDR3aa: CASIQWGGMNTEAFF
d_gene: TRBD2; j_gene: TRBJ2-2; v_gene: TRBV3-1/TRBV3-2; abundance: NA; CDR3nt: TGTGCCAGCAGCCCGAAGGGACTAGCGGGGGGGTACACCGGGGAGCTGTTTTTT; CDR3aa: CASSPKGLAGGYTGELFF
d_gene: NA; j_gene: TRBJ1-2; v_gene: TRBV19; abundance: NA; CDR3nt: TGTGCCAGTAGACCCGGAGGGAACTATGGCTACACCTTC; CDR3aa: CASRPGGNYGYTF
d_gene: TRBD1; j_gene: TRBJ1-6; v_gene: TRBV6-5; abundance: NA; CDR3nt: TGTGCCAGCAGTTATACAGGGGCCTATAATTCACCCCTCCACTTT; CDR3aa: CASSYTGAYNSPLHF
d_gene: TRBD1; j_gene: TRBJ2-2; v_gene: TRBV18; abundance: NA; CDR3nt: TGTGCCAGCTCACGGAACGCAGGGGGCGCGGACGGGGAGCTGTTTTTT; CDR3aa: CASSRNAGGADGELFF
d_gene: NA; j_gene: TRBJ1-5; v_gene: TRBV19; abundance: NA; CDR3nt: TGTGCCAGTACTGGAGGGAGTGGGCAGCCCCAGCATTTT; CDR3aa: CASTGGSGQPQHF
d_gene: TRBD1; j_gene: TRBJ2-1; v_gene: TRBV19; abundance: many; CDR3nt: TGTGCCAGTAGTACCCGGGACAGGGATTGGGAGCAGTTCTTC; CDR3aa: CASSTRDRDWEQFF
d_gene: NA; j_gene: TRBJ2-5; v_gene: TRBV19; abundance: NA; CDR3nt: TGTGCCAGTAGAAGACAGCAATGGGGCCAAGAGACCCAGTACTTC; CDR3aa: CASRRQQWGQETQYF
d_gene: NA; j_gene: TRBJ1-5; v_gene: TRBV18; abundance: NA; CDR3nt: TGTGCCAGCTCACCGAGGGAGGGTGATCAGCCCCAGCATTTT; CDR3aa: CASSPREGDQPQHF
d_gene: TRBD2; j_gene: TRBJ2-3; v_gene: TRBV10-3; abundance: NA; CDR3nt: TGTGCCATCAGGGCGGGACTAGCGGGGGATTTCACAGATACGCAGTATTTT; CDR3aa: CAIRAGLAGDFTDTQYF
d_gene: TRBD1; j_gene: TRBJ1-2; v_gene: TRBV12-5; abundance: NA; CDR3nt: TGTGCTAGTGCCCCCCCCAAGGACAGGGCGTATGGCTACACCTTC; CDR3aa: CASAPPKDRAYGYTF
d_gene: TRBD1; j_gene: TRBJ1-1; v_gene: TRBV3-1/TRBV3-2; abundance: NA; CDR3nt: TGTGCCAGCAGCCACGGGACAGGGGGAATGAACACTGAAGCTTTCTTT; CDR3aa: CASSHGTGGMNTEAFF
d_gene: NA; j_gene: TRBJ1-1; v_gene: TRBV5-1; abundance: NA; CDR3nt: TGCGCCAGCAGCTTGTACTATTCGACTGAAGCTTTCTTT; CDR3aa: CASSLYYSTEAFF
d_gene: TRBD2; j_gene: TRBJ2-5; v_gene: TRBV9; abundance: NA; CDR3nt: TGTGCCAGCAGCGTAGGAGCGGGGGATGGAGAGACCCAGTACTTC; CDR3aa: CASSVGAGDGETQYF
d_gene: TRBD2; j_gene: TRBJ2-1; v_gene: TRBV11-2; abundance: NA; CDR3nt: TGTGCCAGCAGCTTTCTTCTACTAGCGGACTACAATGAGCAGTTCTTC; CDR3aa: CASSFLLLADYNEQFF
d_gene: TRBD1; j_gene: TRBJ2-6; v_gene: TRBV18; abundance: NA; CDR3nt: TGTGCCAGCTCACCACTACAGGGGGCTTCTGGGGCCAACGTCCTGACTTTC; CDR3aa: CASSPLQGASGANVLTF
d_gene: TRBD2; j_gene: TRBJ2-5; v_gene: TRBV2; abundance: NA; CDR3nt: TGTGCCAGCACGGGAGGGGCGCTTGGAGAGACCCAGTACTTC; CDR3aa: CASTGGALGETQYF
d_gene: NA; j_gene: TRBJ1-1; v_gene: TRBV7-9; abundance: once; CDR3nt: TGTGCCAGCAGCTTAATGGGGGCAGGGGAAGCTTTCTTT; CDR3aa: CASSLMGAGEAFF
d_gene: NA; j_gene: TRBJ2-7; v_gene: TRBV9; abundance: NA; CDR3nt: TGTGCCAGCAGCGTAGCAACAGGGAATACCTACGAGCAGTACTTC; CDR3aa: CASSVATGNTYEQYF
d_gene: TRBD1; j_gene: TRBJ1-2; v_gene: TRBV9; abundance: NA; CDR3nt: TGTGCCAGCAGCGCGATACAGGGGCCGCCAGAAGCTAACTATGGCTACACCTTC; CDR3aa: CASSAIQGPPEANYGYTF
d_gene: TRBD1; j_gene: TRBJ1-2; v_gene: TRBV6-2/TRBV6-3; abundance: NA; CDR3nt: TGTGCCAGCAGTTCCCCGGACAGGTCCTTTTACACCTATGGCTACACCTTC; CDR3aa: CASSSPDRSFYTYGYTF
d_gene: NA; j_gene: TRBJ2-1; v_gene: TRBV5-6; abundance: NA; CDR3nt: TGTGCCAGCAGCGCATGGACAGGGACTAAGGATGAGCAGTTCTTC; CDR3aa: CASSAWTGTKDEQFF
d_gene: TRBD2; j_gene: TRBJ2-1; v_gene: TRBV20-1; abundance: NA; CDR3nt: TGCAGTGCTAGTCCCCTCATTAGCGGGAGCTCCTACAATGAGCAGTTCTTC; CDR3aa: CSASPLISGSSYNEQFF
d_gene: TRBD1; j_gene: TRBJ1-2; v_gene: TRBV28; abundance: NA; CDR3nt: TGTGCCAGCAGGCTCCCGACAGGGTTTGGCTACACCTTC; CDR3aa: CASRLPTGFGYTF
d_gene: NA; j_gene: TRBJ1-3; v_gene: TRBV19; abundance: NA; CDR3nt: TGTGCCAGTAGTGCACAAGATACGTCTGGAAACACCATATATTTT; CDR3aa: CASSAQDTSGNTIYF
d_gene: TRBD1; j_gene: TRBJ2-4; v_gene: TRBV18; abundance: NA; CDR3nt: TGTGCCAGCTCACCAGAAGGGGGCATAAACATTCAGTACTTC; CDR3aa: CASSPEGGINIQYF
d_gene: NA; j_gene: TRBJ2-1; v_gene: TRBV4-2; abundance: NA; CDR3nt: TGTGCCAGCAGCCAAACTAGAGTCTACAATGAGCAGTTCTTC; CDR3aa: CASSQTRVYNEQFF